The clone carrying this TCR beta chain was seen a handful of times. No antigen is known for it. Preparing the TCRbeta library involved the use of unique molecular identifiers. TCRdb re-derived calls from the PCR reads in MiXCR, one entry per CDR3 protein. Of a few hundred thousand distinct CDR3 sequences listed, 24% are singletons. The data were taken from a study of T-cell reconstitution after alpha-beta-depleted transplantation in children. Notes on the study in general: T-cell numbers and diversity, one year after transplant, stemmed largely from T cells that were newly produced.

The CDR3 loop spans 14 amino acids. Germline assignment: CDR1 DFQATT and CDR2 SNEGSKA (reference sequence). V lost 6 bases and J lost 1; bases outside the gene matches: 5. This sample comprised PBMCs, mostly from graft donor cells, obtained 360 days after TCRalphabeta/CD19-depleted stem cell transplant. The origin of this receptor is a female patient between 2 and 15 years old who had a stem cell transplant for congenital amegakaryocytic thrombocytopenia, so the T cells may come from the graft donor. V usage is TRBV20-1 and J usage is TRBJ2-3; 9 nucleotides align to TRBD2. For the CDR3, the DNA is TGCAGTGCGACGCGGGAGGGGGGCACAGATACGCAGTATTTT. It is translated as CSATREGGTDTQYF.